This T cell receptor (beta chain) was recorded in a study of somatic mutations in cytotoxic T cells in rheumatoid arthritis (dated by TCRdb to 2017 to 2019). About the full investigation: Sorted V beta1+ cells also underwent TCRB sequencing, and some V beta antibody-stained T-cell populations were flow-sorted at nearly 100% purity on a FACSAria II or Sony SH800. To characterize clonality, the study used TCRB deep sequencing while asking whether somatic mutations are carried by expanded CD8+ T-cell clones in newly diagnosed, untreated rheumatoid arthritis. For 60 or so rheumatoid arthritis patients and 15 to 25 healthy controls, TCRB deep sequencing was carried out. The median ages of the patient and control groups were essentially identical.

As concerns this clone: Its antigen is unknown. Base qualities are not recorded, but no much larger clone differs from it by a single base.

From its cysteine to its phenylalanine, the CDR3 spans 15 amino acids. Just CDR3 DNA is preserved here, 45 bases in frame from base 1. The junction shows trimming of 6 bases on V and 2 bases on J, plus 15 bases between the germline ends. From a lookup of the germline V gene (reference sequence), CDR1 and CDR2 are MNHEY and SMNVEV. Buffy coats from around 20 blood donors served as healthy controls, a group that was around 54% female with a median age of 56 years (range about 20-70). Flow cytometry confirmed the purity of CD4+ and CD8+ cells that had been isolated by positive magnetic bead selection on an AutoMACS. Peripheral blood mononuclear cells were obtained using density gradient separation with Ficoll-Paque PLUS. DNA was extracted from CD4-enriched, CD8-enriched or PBMC samples with Nucleospin Tissue or Tissue XS kits and quantified with a Qubit 2.0 fluorometer. Sequencing of TCRB CDR3 was done on genomic DNA with the immunoSEQ assay. The original methods were these. Only productive TCRB rearrangements were included in the analyses. A clone was defined by a unique TCRB CDR3 sequence, and clonality was computed as a productive clonality index based on Shannon entropy. The template counts of each clone relative to the total templates per sample were used to calculate repertoire overlap between two samples. V-gene usage from TCRB sequencing and V-gene usage measured by flow cytometry were correlated (Spearman r of under 0.7). This is the immuneACCESS table as TCRdb keeps it, with only in-frame sequences that have V and J called. A part of the clones is gone; compared with another copy, unresolved V genes explain less than half, and the rest is unexplained. V, J and clone size derive from that table, while D and trimming were established from the DNA sequence. Within this sample are 15,000 to 20,000 clones, with over 75% of them counted one time only. In total, the top ten clones hold approximately 10% of the sample.

Overall results and qualifications from the work: The slight TRBV07 underrepresentation in patients was not adjusted for multiple comparisons. Healthy controls showed no age-related increase in CD8+ clonality, whereas patients did (Spearman r ~ 0.49). There was no significant difference in CD8+ T-cell clonality between rheumatoid arthritis patients and age-matched healthy controls. Viral specificity could not be ruled out by absence from virus-specific databases, and the antigen targets of the expanded CD8+ clones remained unknown. The largest CD8+ clone made up more than 20% of CD8+ cells in 8 of 65 patients, and blood and synovial fluid shared several identical CD8+ TCRB sequences.

This receptor chain uses TRBV27 and TRBJ2-3, with no reliable assignment of the D segment. The sequence was obtained from a woman between 45 and 65 years old in good health. Sequencing was carried out using CD8+ T cells sorted from blood. Here is the DNA: TGTGCCAGCAGCACGGGTGCGGTGAACACAGATACGCAGTATTTT. This gives the protein CASSTGAVNTDTQYF.